This passage covers 25 T cell receptor beta chains from one sample sequenced in a study of blood T cell repertoires in COVID-19. Profiling relied on immunoSEQ multiplex PCR, and the TCRdb table lists in-frame clones only, not all of them. The sample has 350,000 to 400,000 clones, 89% seen once; the top ten hold around 3%. The sequencing sample was made of peripheral blood. These receptor sequences come from a woman in her twenties or thirties with COVID-19, enrolled during active disease.

V and J are TRBV2 and TRBJ2-1, with 8 bases aligning to TRBD2. This CDR3 region has 15 residues. Germline V gene sequence: CDR1 SNHLY, CDR2 FYNNEI. V lost 4 bases, J lost 4 bases, and 6 bases stayed unmatched. CDR3 sequence: CASSVGGGGYNEQFF. Written as DNA, the CDR3 is TGTGCCAGCAGTGTCGGCGGCGGGGGGTACAATGAGCAGTTCTTC.

This chain joins TRBV19 and TRBJ2-5; the D gene is possibly TRBD1 (7 bases). Trimming pared 3 bases from V and 5 bases from J, leaving 16 bases between. The germline gives CDR1 LNHDA, CDR2 SQIVND (reference sequence). CDR3 size: 15 residues. CDR3 protein: CASSINRGGGETQYF. The CDR3 DNA reads TGTGCCAGTAGTATTAACAGGGGAGGTGGGGAGACCCAGTACTTC.

This clone came up a few times. V is TRBV9 and J is TRBJ2-1, with 9 bases lining up with TRBD2. Germline CDR1 SGDLS, CDR2 YYNGEE. Germline trimming cut 3 bases from V and 6 bases from J; bases unmatched to any gene: 10. CDR3 length: 16 amino acids. Here the CDR3 DNA reads TGTGCCAGCAGCGGACTAACCGGGACTAGCTTCAATGAGCAGTTCTTC. Encoded protein: CASSGLTGTSFNEQFF. The full variable domain, completed using reference TRBV9 and TRBJ2-1, is DSGVTQTPKHLITATGQRVTLRCSPRSGDLSVYWYQQSLDQGLQFLIQYYNGEERAKGNILERFSAQQFPDLHSELNLSSLELGDSALYFCASSGLTGTSFNEQFFGPGTRLTVL.

This clone showed up just once. J is TRBJ1-2 and V is TRBV21-1; TRBD1 was called by the table and not checked on the DNA. TRBV21-1 is reported as a pseudogene. The CDR3 is 15 amino acids. Written as DNA, the CDR3 is TGTGCCAGCAGCAAAGCGCTTTTCAGTAATCATGGCTACACCTTC. This translates into CASSKALFSNHGYTF.

This sequence joins TRBV27 and TRBJ2-7; 8 nucleotides line up with TRBD2. There are 14 residues in the CDR3. V was pared by 2 bases and J by 3 bases, with 3 bases of the junction left unmatched. Per germline, CDR1 MNHEY and CDR2 SMNVEV (reference sequence). CDR3 region: CASSLAGGHYEQYF. Written as DNA, the CDR3 is TGTGCCAGCAGTTTAGCGGGGGGACACTACGAGCAGTACTTC.

The V gene is TRBV7-8, the J gene TRBJ2-1, with 9 positions matching TRBD2. V trimming: 5 bases; J trimming: 2 bases; junction bases outside the gene matches: 10. CDR1 and CDR2 from the germline V gene are SGHVS and FQNEAQ. The CDR3 runs to 17 residues. CDR3 coding DNA: TGTGCCAGCAGCGACCGCGGGGCTAGCGGGACCTACAATGAGCAGTTCTTC. It codes for CASSDRGASGTYNEQFF. Full variable domain (rest looked up from reference TRBV7-8 and TRBJ2-1): GAGVSQSPRYKVAKRGQDVALRCDPISGHVSLFWYQQALGQGPEFLTYFQNEAQLDKSGLPSDRFFAERPEGSVSTLKIQRTQQEDSAVYLCASSDRGASGTYNEQFFGPGTRLTVL.

With regard to this clone: A read error may account for a junction end that differs from germline. The V gene is TRBV12-3 or TRBV12-4, the J gene TRBJ1-2; D gene ambiguous. The CDR3 sequence is 13 residues long. CDR3 region: CAGSLGTDYGYTF. In DNA form, the CDR3 reads TGTGCCGGCAGTTTAGGTACAGACTATGGCTACACCTTC.

This chain uses TRBV27 with TRBJ1-6, with D possibly TRBD1 on 5 matching bases. CDR3 length: 14 amino acids. CDR1 is MNHEY and CDR2 is SMNVEV in the germline V gene (reference sequence). V was shortened by 3 bases and J by 7 bases, with 10 bases between the two germline ends. CDR3 sequence: CASSFQGANSPLHF. CDR3 DNA sequence: TGTGCCAGCAGTTTTCAAGGGGCCAATTCACCCCTCCACTTT.

This chain joins TRBV9 and TRBJ2-3; 9 bases are shared with TRBD2. Unmatched junction bases numbered 6, after V lost 3 bases and J lost 4 bases. CDR3 size: 15 residues. Looked up from germline, CDR1 is SGDLS and CDR2 is YYNGEE. This CDR3 is CASSDRTSVPDTQYF. The CDR3 DNA reads TGTGCCAGCAGCGACCGGACTAGCGTCCCAGATACGCAGTATTTT.

This chain connects TRBV4-3 to TRBJ2-3, with TRBD2 as a possible D gene (6 bases). V lost 0 bases, J lost 0 bases, and 10 bases lay in between. The CDR3 length is 16 residues. The germline V gene has CDR1 LGHNA and CDR2 YSLEER. CDR3 region: CASSQELGGSTDTQYF. The CDR3 DNA is TGCGCCAGCAGCCAAGAACTCGGAGGGAGCACAGATACGCAGTATTTT.

The chain combines TRBV7-2 with TRBJ2-3, with 11 bases aligning to TRBD2. This CDR3 spans 17 amino acids. The germline V gene has CDR1 SGHTA and CDR2 FQGNSA. With V trimmed by 3 bases and J by 4 bases, 9 bases remained unmatched. This chain's CDR3 is CASSLASSGRIADTQYF. For the CDR3, the DNA is TGTGCCAGCAGCTTGGCATCTAGCGGGAGGATAGCAGATACGCAGTATTTT.

The V and J genes are TRBV28 and TRBJ2-3; D is ambiguous. Germline lookup yields CDR1 MDHEN and CDR2 SYDVKM. V lost 5 bases and J lost 1, with 16 bases in between. The CDR3 runs 16 residues. CDR3 residues: CASSAMAVRGTDTQYF. CDR3 DNA: TGTGCCAGCAGTGCGATGGCAGTCCGGGGCACAGATACGCAGTATTTT.

The rearrangement uses TRBV5-1 and TRBJ1-5, with D perhaps TRBD1 (6 bases). CDR3 size: 14 residues. Trimming stripped 0 bases from V and 4 bases from J, with 8 bases between. Per the germline V gene, CDR1 is SGHRS and CDR2 is YFSETQ. The CDR3 coding sequence is TGCGCCAGCAGCTTGGGGGACATGAATCAGCCCCAGCATTTT. This translates into CASSLGDMNQPQHF.

The rearrangement joins TRBV6-2 or TRBV6-3 to TRBJ1-4, with 7 bases that match TRBD1. Trimming at V came to 3 bases and at J to 6 bases, leaving 7 bases not matched to a gene. The CDR3 extends over 15 amino acids. The V gene's germline CDR1 is MNHEY and CDR2 SVGEGT. The CDR3 region has the DNA TGTGCCAGCAGTTATGGGGACAGTGTGGATGAAAAACTGTTTTTT. Translated: CASSYGDSVDEKLFF.

The gene calls are TRBV15 and TRBJ2-3; 14 nucleotides line up with TRBD2. The trim removed 8 bases at V and 4 bases at J, leaving 2 bases unmatched. The CDR3 has 14 residues. Germline V gene sequence: CDR1 LNHNV, CDR2 YYDKDF (reference sequence). The CDR3 DNA reads as TGTGCCACCGGGGGACTAGCGGGAGCAGATACGCAGTATTTT. Its protein product is CATGGLAGADTQYF.

This chain uses TRBV4-2 with TRBJ1-1; 7 bases match TRBD1. V lost 0 bases, J lost 0 bases, and 1 base stayed unmatched. This CDR3 has 15 residues. Germline CDR1 reads LGHNA; CDR2 reads YNFKEQ. The CDR3 DNA reads as TGTGCCAGCAGCCAAGAGACAGGGATGAACACTGAAGCTTTCTTT. This sequence encodes CASSQETGMNTEAFF.

The chain has TRBV2 and TRBJ1-3; 7 positions agree with TRBD1. The CDR3 sequence is 14 residues long. Germline V gene lookup returns CDR1 SNHLY and CDR2 FYNNEI. Trimming took 10 bases from V and 0 from J; bases not matched to a gene: 6. As DNA, the CDR3 is TGTGCCACCCCGGGACAGAACTCTGGAAACACCATATATTTT. Its translation: CATPGQNSGNTIYF.

Worth noting for this clone: Different DNA sequences within this sample yield the same CDR3. The chain is built from TRBV24-1 and TRBJ2-2; 8 nucleotides agree with TRBD1. The V and J ends lost 3 bases and 2 bases, in that order; junction bases with no gene match: 4. Germline CDR1 is KGHDR and CDR2 is SFDVKD. The CDR3 totals 16 residues. CDR3 coding DNA: TGTGCCACCAGTGATCGCGGACAGGGTAACACCGGGGAGCTGTTTTTT. Protein sequence: CATSDRGQGNTGELFF.

This rearrangement joins TRBV6-1 to TRBJ2-2, with D possibly being TRBD2 (6 bases). In germline, CDR1 is MNHNS, CDR2 SASEGT. The CDR3 sequence is 15 residues long. V was pared by 0 bases and J by 4 bases, with 9 bases between. The CDR3 loop is CASSEAEGSTGELFF. The CDR3 nucleotides read TGTGCCAGCAGTGAAGCGGAGGGGAGCACCGGGGAGCTGTTTTTT.

This CDR3 is CASSPAGVPNGAFF. CDR3 in DNA: TGCGCCAGCAGCCCCGCAGGGGTCCCTAACGGTGCTTTCTTT. The chain carries TRBV5-1 and TRBJ1-1; D possibly corresponds to TRBD1 (6 bases). The CDR3 covers 14 residues. V shed 4 bases and J shed 11 bases, with 21 bases lying between them. CDR1 SGHRS and CDR2 YFSETQ come from the germline V gene.

This sequence joins TRBV5-6 and TRBJ2-7, with 11 bases that match TRBD1. Trimming took 4 bases from V and 5 from J; bases not matched to a gene: 5. The CDR3 has 14 residues. The germline gives CDR1 SGHDT, CDR2 YYEEEE. This chain's CDR3 is CASSPPGQGDEQYF. The CDR3 DNA sequence: TGTGCCAGCAGCCCTCCGGGACAGGGGGACGAGCAGTACTTC.

This chain uses TRBV27 with TRBJ2-7; possible D gene TRBD2, 7 bases. Germline-derived CDR1 and CDR2 are MNHEY and SMNVEV (reference sequence). CDR3 length: 15 amino acids. The V end lost 3 bases, the J end lost 2 bases, and 14 bases lay between the germline ends. The CDR3 reads CASSFRGALAYEQYF. The CDR3 DNA reads TGTGCCAGCAGTTTCCGGGGGGCGCTTGCCTACGAGCAGTACTTC.

The J gene is TRBJ1-1, the V gene TRBV10-3, with 8 nucleotides matching TRBD1. The CDR3 covers 14 residues. With 4 bases clipped from V and 6 bases from J, the junction kept 7 bases outside the gene matches. Germline V gene lookup returns CDR1 ENHRY and CDR2 SYGVKD. The CDR3 bases are TGTGCCATCAGTGTCGACAGGGGCGCCTCTGAAGCTTTCTTT. It specifies CAISVDRGASEAFF.

This clone was detected only once. The chain links TRBV10-3 to TRBJ1-1, with no clear D. The V gene's germline CDR1 is ENHRY and CDR2 SYGVKD. V lost 3 bases and J lost 6, with 11 bases in between. This CDR3 region has 13 residues. CDR3: CAISDLVDSEAFF. The CDR3 coding sequence is TGTGCCATCAGTGACCTAGTAGACTCTGAAGCTTTCTTT.

The chain couples TRBV11-3 to TRBJ2-2; possibly TRBD1 for D (6 bases). There are 16 residues in the CDR3. Germline V gene data show CDR1 as SGHNT and CDR2 as YENEEA. Trimming pared 1 base from V and 0 bases from J, leaving 9 bases between. The CDR3 nucleotides are TGTGCCAGCAGCTTAGGGACAGTTTCGAACACCGGGGAGCTGTTTTTT. Amino acids: CASSLGTVSNTGELFF. The entire variable domain, with the rest obtained from reference TRBV11-3 and TRBJ2-2, is as follows: EAGVVQSPRYKIIEKKQPVAFWCNPISGHNTLYWYLQNLGQGPELLIRYENEEAVDDSQLPKDRFSAERLKGVDSTLKIQPAELGDSAVYLCASSLGTVSNTGELFFGEGSRLTVL.